This TCR beta chain came from a study of blood T cells in healthy people across ages (dated by TCRdb to about 2015). About the study as a whole: In model experiments, template switching captured about one uniquely barcoded TCR beta cDNA molecule for every two T cells. To track age-related changes in TCR beta repertoire diversity, the study relied on deep sequencing normalized with unique cDNA molecular identifiers. Donors were grouped into four age groups: young (average about 15 years), middle-aged (39), aged (roughly 67) and long-lived (around 82). Donors of different ages were randomly distributed across sequencing lanes to avoid experimental bias. The study analyzed two additional independent replicas of 1 million unique cDNA reads from the same blood draw for two donors, one aged 18 to 29 and one aged 80 or older. What the research found in general, with its limitations: A strong correlation was found between observed TCR beta diversity and the percentage of naive T cells measured by flow cytometry. Since profiling was done on bulk unsorted PBMCs, naive and antigen-experienced compartments could not be conclusively compared. Observed TCR beta diversity per million T cells fell roughly linearly with age, and a significant reduction was already apparent by age around 44. Because donor CMV infection status was unknown, age-related changes in expanded clonotypes were potentially confounded. Compared with the aged group, the long-lived group had more naive CD4+ T cells, fewer expanded clones and increased TCR diversity, a pattern suggesting age selection. Estimates of total diversity from one million sequenced T cells were regarded as lower bounds and underestimates.

As concerns this clonotype: This clone's antigen is unknown. The record has no base qualities; no much larger clone is one base away.

V is reduced by 3 bases and J by 6 bases, leaving a spacing of 14 bases between them. Reading from cysteine to phenylalanine, the CDR3 counts 13 amino acids. The retained sequence is limited to the CDR3, 39 bases, with the frame set at the first base. In the germline V gene, CDR1 corresponds to SQVTM and CDR2 to ANQGSEA. The donors were roughly 39 Caucasian individuals from Russia, aged roughly 6 to 100 years, who were systemically healthy. Approximately 9.7 milliliters of peripheral blood were drawn from each donor into EDTA-treated Vacutainer tubes. Ficoll-Paque density-gradient centrifugation was used to isolate PBMCs, with at least 7 million per sample. Trizol reagent was used to extract total RNA from PBMCs, with at least 6 micrograms per sample. For every donor, flow cytometry on a PBMC aliquot measured the percentage of naive CD45RAhigh/CD27high T cells. The method behind the library was 5' RACE. Sequenced on an Illumina HiSeq 2500. The second PCR ran for roughly 6 to 11 cycles and used a J-beta primer mix along with a sample-barcoded 5' primer. A unique molecular identifier was introduced onto each TCR beta cDNA molecule by a template-switch 5' adaptor carrying 12 random nucleotides. Each sample yielded at least 2.5 million CDR3-containing paired-end reads. All of the RNA was converted into first-strand cDNA using the Mint cDNA synthesis kit, with a TRBC-specific oligonucleotide serving as the primer. Following uracil-DNA glycosylase treatment, a first 18-cycle PCR with universal primers M1SS and BC2_uni_R was performed on all cDNA. The published analysis was carried out like this. Each sample was normalized by randomly selecting 1 million high-quality reads, each carrying a distinct molecular identifier. Instead of being binned into consensus sequences, reads with shared molecular identifiers were discarded. MiTCR, set to a Q25 quality threshold and the strictest error-elimination algorithm, was used for CDR3 identification, clonotype clustering and error correction. Lower-bound total TCR beta diversity was estimated with a nonparametric unseen species model using Euler transformation. TCRdb reworked the public reads: Q25 trimming with fastp, MiXCR clone assembly, productive beta chains retained. When rows share a CDR3 protein, they turn into one entry using the most common DNA and genes. The V and J calls reflect TCRdb's pipeline rather than the authors' work. This sample is represented by around 800,000 distinct CDR3 sequences; about 59% of them were singletons. Roughly 25% of the sample lies in the top ten.

The receptor was isolated from a young man in good health. The rearrangement joined TRBV29-1 to TRBJ1-2, with the D gene call left open. The sequenced sample was blood. DNA sequence: TGCAGCGTTGAGGGCCAGATAAAGCATGGCTACACCTTC. Its product reads: CSVEGQIKHGYTF. Extended through the reference TRBV29-1 and TRBJ1-2 proteins, this CDR3 yields the full variable domain: SAVISQKPSRDICQRGTSLTIQCQVDSQVTMMFWYRQQPGQSLTLIATANQGSEATYESGFVIDKFPISRPNLTFSTLTVSNMSPEDSSIYLCSVEGQIKHGYTFGSGTRLTVV.